The sample holds a few counts of the clone carrying this TCR beta chain. Its antigen is still unknown. These data belong to a study of blood T cells in healthy people across ages. Study results and caveats: The study lacked donor CMV status, which possibly confounded expanded clonotype changes. Long-lived donors had more naive CD4+ cells and higher diversity than aged donors.

It was with a sample-barcoded 5' primer and a J-beta primer mix that a second PCR of roughly 7 to 12 cycles was run. Template switching added a 12-random-nucleotide identifier to every cDNA molecule. One entry per CDR3 protein, called by TCRdb with MiXCR from the 5' RACE reads. The sample consists of some 1.5 million distinct CDR3 sequences, about 30% of them appearing once. Isolated per sample were at least 7 million PBMCs. The TCR comes from a woman in her thirties in good health. The specimen sequenced was blood.

DNA for the CDR3: TGTGCCAGCAGACGCAACTTCCCTAGCGTAAACACCGGGGAGCTGTTTTTT. Amino acid sequence: CASRRNFPSVNTGELFF. V gene TRBV12-3 or TRBV12-4 combines with J gene TRBJ2-2; a possible D gene is TRBD2 (6 bases). V was clipped by 6 bases and J by 2 bases, with 19 bases between them. The CDR3 has 17 amino acids.